Listed below are T cell receptor beta chains from one sample, sequenced in a study of human T cells and chemical hapten exposure. TCRdb fed the RACE reads into MiXCR, producing one record per CDR3 protein. The data hold roughly 40,000 distinct CDR3 sequences, with around an eighth observed a single time. The sample in question was whole blood, obtained in connection with sensitization to the hapten diphenylcyclopropenone (DPC). These receptor sequences come from a woman aged 25 to 39 with alopecia areata. Some clones in this sample may be carry-over from other donors' samples. The conserved cysteine and the conserved F or W are not part of the CDR3 here. The D gene is left open where the match is weak.

NA TRBV20-1 SARDPEGPMETQY
NA TRBV12-3/TRBV12-4 ASSFINNEQY
NA TRBV13 ASSLGQGPSYEQY
NA TRBV20-1 SGGDSGPRGIQY
NA TRBV5-1 ASSFTEVSYGYT
TRBD1 TRBV6-2/TRBV6-3 ASSRTRDSYEQY
NA TRBV7-2 ASSSRRLAPGEQF
TRBD2 TRBV28 ASTTGGTSGRKTQY
NA TRBV7-2 ASSPKQGPYNEQF
NA TRBV6-5 ASSERGEQF
TRBD2 TRBV11-2 ASSPQIGGLDYNEQF
NA TRBV2 ATEKYNEQF
TRBD2 TRBV20-1 SATGLAGPTDTQY
TRBD2 TRBV15 ATSRDVAGVADTQY
NA TRBV18 ASSRLGSDTDTQY
TRBD2 TRBV7-3 ASSSAGTSGMRELF
NA TRBV23-1 ASSLPEGNEQF
NA TRBV11-2 ASSLQREGMQY
NA TRBV27 ASSQGFRPGPNTEAF
NA TRBV4-3 ASSQMSGVNQPQH
TRBD2 TRBV18 ASSPPGGRSTDTQY
NA TRBV10-3 AIRAGPNTGELF
NA TRBV20-1 SARVETQY
NA TRBV6-5 ASAPGLSYEQY